These 28 T cell receptor beta chains share one sample of origin, sequenced in a study of blood T cells in healthy people across ages. Combining a sample-barcoded 5' primer with a J-beta primer mix, a second PCR ran for roughly 7 to 12 cycles. TCRdb analysed the 5' RACE reads with MiXCR anew, one entry per CDR3 protein. The table lists 910,000 or so distinct CDR3 sequences, approximately 50% of them singletons. Sequencing input: blood. Source of these receptors: a woman aged 60-75 years in good health.

This CDR3 reads CASSLGPTEETQYF. In DNA, the CDR3 is TGCGCCAGCAGCTTGGGACCAACGGAAGAGACCCAGTACTTC. V and J are TRBV5-1 and TRBJ2-5; D unresolved. The CDR3 covers 14 residues. Germline lookup yields CDR1 SGHRS and CDR2 YFSETQ. Trimming cost V 0 bases and J 3 bases, with 9 bases left between them.

This clonotype appeared a few times. The chain combines TRBV3-1 with TRBJ2-7; D may be TRBD1 (6 bases). Germline assignment: CDR1 LGHDT and CDR2 YNNKEL (reference sequence). Trimming shortened V by 2 bases and J by 3 bases, and 14 bases separated the two germline ends. This CDR3 spans 15 amino acids. CDR3 DNA sequence: TGTGCCAGCAGCCAAAGTTACAGGGTAAACTACGAGCAGTACTTC. Translating it yields CASSQSYRVNYEQYF.

V usage is TRBV12-3 or TRBV12-4 and J usage is TRBJ2-3, with 7 bases matching TRBD1. The CDR3 loop spans 19 amino acids. V lost 4 bases and J lost 4; bases outside the gene matches: 20. The CDR3 DNA follows: TGTGCCAGCAGTTCTAGATTTACGACCGGGACAGCTACATCAGATACGCAGTATTTT. It yields the protein CASSSRFTTGTATSDTQYF.

The chain combines TRBV12-3 or TRBV12-4 with TRBJ2-5; D unclear. This CDR3 comprises 13 residues. Trimming stripped 5 bases from V and 5 bases from J, with 12 bases between. The CDR3 protein is CASSVNLGETQYF. The CDR3 DNA is TGTGCCAGCAGTGTAAATCTGGGCGAGACCCAGTACTTC.

The chain uses TRBV29-1 and TRBJ1-1; 8 bases match TRBD1. Per germline, CDR1 SQVTM and CDR2 ANQGSEA. CDR3 size: 14 residues. After removal of 5 bases from V and 4 bases from J, the junction contained 9 bases not matched to a gene. The CDR3 sequence: CSVTPGTGTTEAFF. The CDR3, as DNA: TGCAGCGTTACACCCGGGACAGGTACCACTGAAGCTTTCTTT.

The chain employs TRBV6-5 and TRBJ2-7; 7 positions match TRBD1. J gave up 6 bases and V 5 bases, and 4 bases lay outside the gene matches. Germline values: CDR1 MNHEY, CDR2 SVGAGI. CDR3 size: 12 residues. Here the CDR3 DNA reads TGTGCCAGCAGTCGGGACAGCTTCGAGCAGTACTTC. Residues: CASSRDSFEQYF.

This chain uses TRBV5-5 with TRBJ2-5; possibly TRBD2 for D (5 bases). The CDR3 has 15 amino acids. The germline V gene encodes CDR1 SGHKS and CDR2 YYEKEE (reference sequence). The V end lost 1 base, the J end lost 5 bases, and 15 bases lay between the germline ends. CDR3 in DNA: TGTGCCAGCAGCTTGCCCCGATCGGGGATGGAGACCCAGTACTTC. The encoded protein is CASSLPRSGMETQYF.

This clonotype has just a few counts. The chain has TRBV6-1 and TRBJ2-3; D not resolved. The CDR3 is made up of 12 amino acids. Between the trimmed V and J ends, which lost 10 bases and 4 bases, there was a span of 12 bases. Germline V gives CDR1 MNHNS, CDR2 SASEGT. The CDR3 spells CAISLGADTQYF. The CDR3, as DNA: TGTGCCATCTCCCTCGGAGCAGATACGCAGTATTTT.

V is TRBV7-9 and J is TRBJ1-1, with a possible D match to TRBD1 (6 bases). CDR3 length equals 13 residues. The ends were cut back, 8 bases at V and 1 base at J, with 11 bases in the middle. Germline V gene data show CDR1 as SEHNR and CDR2 as FQNEAQ (reference sequence). The CDR3 coding sequence is TGTGCCAGCGCCCCGGGACAGAACACTGAAGCTTTCTTT. Translating it yields CASAPGQNTEAFF.

Only one count was recorded for this clonotype. The CDR3 coding sequence is TGTGCCATCAGTAACCGAGGCTCTGGAAACACCATATATTTT. Protein: CAISNRGSGNTIYF. The chain joins TRBV10-3 to TRBJ1-3; D remains ambiguous. The CDR3 is made up of 14 amino acids. V lost 5 bases, J lost 0 bases, and 8 bases lay in between. Germline V lookup: CDR1 ENHRY, CDR2 SYGVKD.

The chain uses TRBV15 and TRBJ2-1, with 10 nucleotides matching TRBD2. The CDR3 has 16 residues. Looked up from germline, CDR1 is LNHNV and CDR2 is YYDKDF (reference sequence). V was pared by 1 base and J by 5 bases, with 5 bases of the junction left unmatched. CDR3 region: CATSRVAGGRNNEQFF. In DNA, the CDR3 is TGTGCCACCAGCAGAGTAGCGGGAGGCCGAAACAATGAGCAGTTCTTC.

This chain connects TRBV9 to TRBJ2-5; 14 bases are shared with TRBD2. The J call may be incorrect, as the DNA end agrees better with TRBJ2-7. Germline V gene lookup returns CDR1 SGDLS and CDR2 YYNGEE. The CDR3 runs to 16 residues. The CDR3 coding sequence is TGTGCCAGCAGCCCCGAAGGGACTAGCGGGGGCTACGAGCAGTACTTC. Protein product: CASSPEGTSGGYEQYF.

This clonotype occurred many times. V is TRBV2 and J is TRBJ2-7; tentatively, D is TRBD1 (5 bases). V lost 7 bases and J 2 bases, leaving 15 bases between the germline ends. CDR3 length: 14 amino acids. Germline V gene data show CDR1 as SNHLY and CDR2 as FYNNEI. The CDR3 loop is CASKGSEGPYEQYF. In DNA form, the CDR3 reads TGTGCCAGCAAGGGGTCAGAAGGCCCCTACGAGCAGTACTTC.

This clonotype was seen once. The chain employs TRBV4-2 and TRBJ2-3; D is unresolved. With 4 bases removed from V and 9 bases from J, the gap between germline ends came to 11 bases. Germline CDR1 reads LGHNA; CDR2 reads YNFKEQ. The CDR3 is 12 amino acids. This CDR3 reads CASSRDVATQYF. CDR3 DNA sequence: TGTGCCAGCAGCCGGGATGTAGCAACGCAGTATTTT.

The rearrangement uses TRBV4-1 and TRBJ2-3, with 7 bases matching TRBD2. There are 17 residues in the CDR3. Germline V gives CDR1 MGHRA, CDR2 YSYEKL. Unmatched junction bases numbered 7, after V lost 1 base and J lost 0 bases. The CDR3 nucleotides read TGCGCCAGCAGCCAAGTAGATATGGGACTAAGCACAGATACGCAGTATTTT. Translating gives CASSQVDMGLSTDTQYF.

The chain couples TRBV11-2 to TRBJ2-1; 12 positions agree with TRBD1. With V trimmed by 4 bases and J by 7 bases, 2 bases remained unmatched. This CDR3 contains 14 residues. Per germline, CDR1 SGHAT and CDR2 FQNNGV. The DNA of the CDR3 is TGTGCCAGCAGCTGGGACAGGGGGCTTAATGAGCAGTTCTTC. Its translation: CASSWDRGLNEQFF.

The rearrangement links TRBV13 to TRBJ2-4; the D gene is possibly TRBD1 (5 bases). The CDR3 totals 16 residues. Germline V gene sequence: CDR1 PRHDT, CDR2 FYEKMQ (reference sequence). V shed 6 bases and J shed 0 bases, with 15 bases lying between them. The CDR3 nucleotides are TGTGCCAGCAGTCTAGGGGCAGGGAAAGCCAAAAACATTCAGTACTTC. This sequence encodes CASSLGAGKAKNIQYF.

The genes are TRBV12-3 or TRBV12-4 and TRBJ2-7, with 7 bases matching TRBD1. The V segment lost 5 bases and the J segment 3 bases; nucleotides outside the gene matches: 10. The CDR3 length is 15 residues. CDR3 sequence reads: CASSIRDRKGYEQYF. The CDR3 region has the DNA TGTGCCAGCAGTATCCGGGACAGAAAGGGCTACGAGCAGTACTTC.

The gene calls are TRBV28 and TRBJ1-5; D not resolved. Trimming removed 6 bases at V and 7 bases at J, with 19 bases between. This CDR3 has 15 residues. Germline values: CDR1 MDHEN, CDR2 SYDVKM. CDR3 nucleotides: TGTGCCAGCAGCCATAGGGCCCTTAGGAAGCAGCCCCAGCATTTT. Translating gives CASSHRALRKQPQHF.

J is TRBJ2-1 and V is TRBV20-1; D is unresolved. From germline, CDR1 is DFQATT and CDR2 SNEGSKA (reference sequence). The CDR3 consists of 11 residues. The CDR3 DNA is TGCAGCGTACGGAAGTTCAATGAGCAGTTCTTC. Translated, it gives CSVRKFNEQFF.

J is TRBJ1-4 and V is TRBV27, with D unresolved. The CDR3 extends over 12 amino acids. Germline V gives CDR1 MNHEY, CDR2 SMNVEV (reference sequence). The V gene lost 10 bases and the J gene lost 6 bases, with 12 bases spanning the gap. In DNA form, the CDR3 reads TGTGCCACTGGCACTATTGATGAAAAACTGTTTTTT. The encoded protein is CATGTIDEKLFF.

V is TRBV5-1 and J is TRBJ2-1; a possible D gene is TRBD1 (6 bases). The CDR3 runs to 17 residues. From germline, CDR1 is SGHRS and CDR2 YFSETQ. Trimming left V 0 bases short and J 7 bases short, with 20 bases between. DNA of the CDR3: TGCGCCAGCAGCTTGGCCTTAGGTTACAGGGTAGGGAATGAGCAGTTCTTC. Its translation: CASSLALGYRVGNEQFF.

In its sample, this clonotype was seen once. This chain links TRBV7-2 with TRBJ1-2, with 7 bases matching TRBD1. Trimming removed 5 bases from V and 8 bases from J; junction bases left unmatched: 23. The CDR3 totals 18 residues. Germline CDR1 SGHTA, CDR2 FQGNSA. The DNA for the CDR3 is TGTGCCAGCAGCCCATGGTCCGGGACAGCCCTAAACGTGGGCGGCTACACCTTC. It translates to CASSPWSGTALNVGGYTF.

This clonotype was detected only once. The CDR3 DNA is TGCAGTGCTAGATGGGCAGGGGGGGGGAACTATGGCTACACCTTC. Translating it yields CSARWAGGGNYGYTF. The V call is TRBV20-1, the J call TRBJ1-2, with 7 nucleotides matching TRBD1. The CDR3 runs to 15 residues. From germline, CDR1 is DFQATT and CDR2 SNEGSKA (reference sequence). Germline trimming cut 2 bases from V and 2 bases from J; bases unmatched to any gene: 8.

This clonotype has a handful of counts. The chain is built from TRBV7-2 and TRBJ2-7, with 7 positions matching TRBD1. Germline V gives CDR1 SGHTA, CDR2 FQGNSA. The V gene end was trimmed by 7 bases and the J gene end by 2 bases; junction bases not matched to a gene: 11. The CDR3 runs to 15 residues. This chain's CDR3 is CASTPSQGTTYEQYF. In nucleotides, the CDR3 is TGTGCCAGCACCCCCTCACAGGGGACGACCTACGAGCAGTACTTC. Variable domain in full (rest from reference TRBV7-2 and TRBJ2-7): GAGVSQSPSNKVTEKGKDVELRCDPISGHTALYWYRQSLGQGLEFLIYFQGNSAPDKSGLPSDRFSAERTGGSVSTLTIQRTQQEDSAVYLCASTPSQGTTYEQYFGPGTRLTVT.

The rearrangement joins TRBV15 to TRBJ2-3; D not resolved. Germline-derived CDR1 and CDR2 are LNHNV and YYDKDF (reference sequence). Deletions cut 5 bases from V and 4 bases from J, with 13 bases between. CDR3 size: 14 residues. In DNA, the CDR3 is TGTGCCACCAGCTTGGGGATGGGGTCAGATACGCAGTATTTT. Its translation is CATSLGMGSDTQYF. The full variable domain, completed using reference TRBV15 and TRBJ2-3, is DAMVIQNPRYQVTQFGKPVTLSCSQTLNHNVMYWYQQKSSQAPKLLFHYYDKDFNNEADTPDNFQSRRPNTSFCFLDIRSPGLGDTAMYLCATSLGMGSDTQYFGPGTRLTVL.

The rearrangement uses TRBV20-1 and TRBJ2-1; D not resolved. Per germline, CDR1 DFQATT and CDR2 SNEGSKA (reference sequence). V lost 2 bases and J lost 10, with 9 bases in between. This CDR3 comprises 11 residues. CDR3 in DNA: TGCAGTGCTAGACCCCAAGGAGAGCAGTTCTTC. Its translation: CSARPQGEQFF.

This chain uses TRBV28 with TRBJ2-1, with D possibly being TRBD2 (6 bases). CDR1 is MDHEN, CDR2 SYDVKM, per germline. With 5 bases removed from V and 8 bases from J, the gap between germline ends came to 19 bases. This CDR3 contains 15 residues. CDR3 sequence: CASSPSGLRTDEQFF. The DNA for the CDR3 is TGTGCCAGCAGTCCGTCGGGACTTAGGACCGATGAGCAGTTCTTC.